This T cell receptor (beta chain) was sequenced during a study of cytomegalovirus exposure and HLA in healthy donors. Notes on the study in general: Reports described diagnosis of cytomegalovirus status by the classifier as highly specific and sensitive. The tendency of first-cohort TCR clusters to co-occur in the approximately 120 validation repertoires was identified by a subsequent analysis.

A few counts support this clone. As yet, its antigen is unknown. Clones were sequenced by immunoSEQ multiplex PCR, and TCRdb holds only the in-frame ones, with some missing. Of around 93,000 clones listed, 85% are singletons. V was clipped by 6 bases and J by 1 base, with 3 bases between them. The CDR3 is made up of 11 amino acids. CDR1 and CDR2 (germline): MNHEY, SVGAGI. V and J are TRBV6-5 and TRBJ1-1; D is unclear. The TCR originated in a man younger than 30 in good health and CMV-seropositive. Sequenced material: PBMCs. The CDR3 DNA follows: TGTGCCAGCAGACAGAACACTGAAGCTTTCTTT. It specifies CASRQNTEAFF.